This section outlines one T cell receptor beta chain sequence together with its context. TCRdb recomputed calls from the 5' RACE reads with MiXCR, one row per CDR3 protein. The data contain around 200,000 distinct CDR3 sequences, roughly a fifth of them seen just once; the ten biggest clones take up approximately 22%. The germline V gene encodes CDR1 SGHDT and CDR2 YYEEEE. There are 15 residues in the CDR3. The V gene end was trimmed by 4 bases and the J gene end by 6 bases; junction bases not matched to a gene: 3. The sample comes from a study of T-cell memory formation after mild COVID-19. The wider study: The study found TCR clusters largely donor specific.

Sequencing was done on a sample of PBMCs or a T cell subset sorted from them (not recorded which). The receptor's source is an adult woman who had mild COVID-19 (a few samples of this study predate the infection). Cell type and time point are not known. The V and J genes are TRBV5-6 and TRBJ2-1, with 14 nucleotides matching TRBD2. The CDR3 spells CASSPGLAGVNEQFF. As DNA, the CDR3 is TGTGCCAGCAGCCCGGGACTAGCGGGGGTCAATGAGCAGTTCTTC.